This T cell receptor (beta chain) was captured in a study of T cell repertoires in cytomegalovirus infection. Study-level information: Recently identified HLA-C-restricted and well-studied HLA-B-restricted CMV epitopes were used. Based on public TCR beta signatures, there were indications of CMV infection and of a matching HLA type. General study findings and limits: Identification of carriers of CMV plus the relevant HLA was achieved through cumulative public TCR beta family frequency. What dominated the ex vivo response were HLA-C-restricted CMV-specific TCR beta clonotypes.

Using its own MiXCR run on the reads, TCRdb lists one record per CDR3 protein. The data hold hundreds of thousands of distinct CDR3 sequences, with roughly 42% observed a single time. This clonotype has more than one count but fewer than ten. Its antigen is currently unknown. The CDR3 is 14 amino acids. V lost 6 bases, J lost 0 bases, and 9 bases lay in between. Germline lookup yields CDR1 MNHEY and CDR2 SVGAGI. V is TRBV6-5 and J is TRBJ2-1; no reliable D call. The TCR comes from a human donor in good health (CMV status not recorded). Some clones in this sample may be carry-over from other donors' samples. Here the sequenced sample was cultured PBMCs, taken from culture after CMV antigen stimulation. The CDR3 protein is CASSRMGSYNEQFF. The CDR3, as DNA: TGTGCCAGCAGCCGGATGGGCTCCTACAATGAGCAGTTCTTC.